This T cell receptor (beta chain) was captured in a study of lymphopenia after photon versus proton radiotherapy. Findings of the study overall: Better survival with proton therapy was suggested as possible, not demonstrated. Relative stability marked proton patients; photon patients lost diversity and naive cells.

This clone has just one count. Antigen: not known. The CDR3 totals 13 residues. Germline CDR1 is LNHDA and CDR2 is SQIVND (reference sequence). V lost 5 bases and J lost 3, with 10 bases in between. Method: immunoSEQ multiplex PCR; TCRdb's copy keeps in-frame clones and lacks some. The table has more than 80,000 clones, around four fifths seen once. This sequence joins TRBV19 and TRBJ1-2, with D hard to call. This specimen consisted of peripheral blood, obtained from a patient treated with proton-based radiotherapy. The clonotype originates from a man aged 55 to 70 with pancreatic cancer. The CDR3 reads CASSPIIDYGYTF. The CDR3 DNA is TGTGCCAGTAGTCCAATTATCGACTATGGCTACACCTTC.